The T cell receptor beta chain described here comes from a study of T-cell reconstitution after alpha-beta-depleted transplantation in children. V lost 4 bases, J lost 2 bases, and 19 bases lay in between. Germline CDR1 is SQVTM and CDR2 is ANQGSEA. This CDR3 is 16 amino acids long. Unique molecular identifiers were built into the TCRbeta library. TCRdb reanalysed the PCR reads using MiXCR and keeps one entry per CDR3 protein. In the table there are some 530,000 distinct CDR3 sequences, approximately 13% of which are singletons. The material sequenced was PBMCs from the stem cell graft donor, taken from the stem cell graft. The clonotype was recovered from a human donor who donated a stem cell graft to a child with combined immunodeficiency. V usage is TRBV29-1 and J usage is TRBJ2-3, with D possibly being TRBD2 (5 bases). The CDR3 here is CSVGTSPEVPTDTQYF. The CDR3 coding sequence is TGCAGCGTTGGGACTTCCCCGGAGGTTCCCACAGATACGCAGTATTTT.